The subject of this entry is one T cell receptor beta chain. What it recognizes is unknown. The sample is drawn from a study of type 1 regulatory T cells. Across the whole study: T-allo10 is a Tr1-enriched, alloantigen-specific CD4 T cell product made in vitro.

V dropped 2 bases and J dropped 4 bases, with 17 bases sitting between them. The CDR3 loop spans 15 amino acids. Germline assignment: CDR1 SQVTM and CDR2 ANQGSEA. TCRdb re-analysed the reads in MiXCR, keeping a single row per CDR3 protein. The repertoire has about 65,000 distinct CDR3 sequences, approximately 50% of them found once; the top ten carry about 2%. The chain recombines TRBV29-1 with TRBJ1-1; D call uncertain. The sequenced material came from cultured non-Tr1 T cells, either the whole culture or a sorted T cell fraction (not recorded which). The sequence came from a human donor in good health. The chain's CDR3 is CSVETLPGVGTEAFF. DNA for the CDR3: TGCAGCGTTGAAACCCTTCCCGGGGTGGGCACTGAAGCTTTCTTT.